Below, 10 T cell receptor beta chains from the same sample are listed, as sequenced in a study of neurological immune-mediated disorders. TCRdb re-called the 5' RACE reads through MiXCR, storing one row per CDR3 protein. This table has tens of thousands of distinct CDR3 sequences, under 13% appearing once. The sample comprised PBMCs. These receptors originate from a woman between 40 and 55 years old with HTLV-1-associated myelopathy (HAM/TSP).

This sequence joins TRBV7-3 and TRBJ2-2, with D perhaps TRBD2 (6 bases). V gave up 2 bases and J gave up 4 bases, with 11 bases separating them. From germline, CDR1 is SGHTA and CDR2 FQGTGA. The CDR3 totals 15 residues. The CDR3 DNA reads as TGTGCCAGCAGCTTAGTGGAGGGTTTCACCGGGGAGCTGTTTTTT. Residues: CASSLVEGFTGELFF.

In this sample, this clonotype turned up many times. The J gene is TRBJ1-1, the V gene TRBV4-3, with a tentative D call TRBD1 (6 bases). The CDR3 consists of 14 residues. Trimming removed 4 bases at V and 6 bases at J, with 15 bases between. The germline gives CDR1 LGHNA, CDR2 YSLEER. The chain's CDR3 is CASSRTQGASEAFF. As DNA, the CDR3 is TGCGCCAGCAGCCGTACACAGGGTGCCTCTGAAGCTTTCTTT.

There are many counts of this clonotype. The chain is built from TRBV29-1 and TRBJ2-1; 14 bases match TRBD2. The trim removed 2 bases at V and 6 bases at J, leaving 6 bases unmatched. This CDR3 comprises 16 residues. CDR1 and CDR2 (germline): SQVTM, ANQGSEA. CDR3 residues: CSVEPRLAGGPNEQFF. The CDR3 bases are TGCAGCGTTGAACCCCGACTAGCGGGGGGGCCCAATGAGCAGTTCTTC.

In its sample, this clonotype was seen many times. CDR3 amino acids: CASSQDTTGTVIPNEKLFF. Written as DNA, the CDR3 is TGCGCCAGCAGCCAAGACACCACCGGGACAGTCATTCCCAATGAAAAACTGTTTTTT. The chain employs TRBV4-1 and TRBJ1-4; 7 bases align to TRBD1. The germline V gene encodes CDR1 MGHRA and CDR2 YSYEKL. V gave up 0 bases and J gave up 5 bases; unmatched junction bases: 15. The CDR3 contains 19 residues.

This clonotype showed up many times. The chain links TRBV9 to TRBJ2-3, with 10 bases fitting TRBD1. Germline V gene data show CDR1 as SGDLS and CDR2 as YYNGEE. Trimming took 0 bases from V and 5 from J; bases not matched to a gene: 3. The CDR3 length is 15 residues. CDR3 residues: CASSVAGQGEDTQYF. In DNA form, the CDR3 reads TGTGCCAGCAGCGTAGCTGGACAGGGGGAAGATACGCAGTATTTT.

Many counts were recorded for this clonotype. This sequence joins TRBV5-1 and TRBJ2-5; 10 bases map to TRBD2. The CDR3 runs to 14 residues. V lost 3 bases to trimming and J lost 3 bases; unmatched junction nucleotides: 2. Per the germline V gene, CDR1 is SGHRS and CDR2 is YFSETQ. CDR3 DNA: TGCGCCAGCAGCTACGGGACTAGCGAAGAGACCCAGTACTTC. It yields the protein CASSYGTSEETQYF.

This clonotype showed up many times. The V and J genes are TRBV11-2 and TRBJ2-3; D perhaps matches TRBD2 (7 bases). Germline CDR1 SGHAT, CDR2 FQNNGV. V was pared by 7 bases and J by 2 bases, with 28 bases between. This CDR3 spans 19 amino acids. The CDR3 protein is CASTRWGGGPISFTDTQYF. The CDR3 DNA sequence: TGTGCCAGCACGCGCTGGGGGGGGGGGCCCATTTCCTTCACAGATACGCAGTATTTT.

This clonotype was observed at least ten times. The chain uses TRBV7-2 and TRBJ1-3; D gene unclear. Germline V CDR1 and CDR2: SGHTA, FQGNSA. This CDR3 has 15 residues. V shed 5 bases and J shed 5 bases, with 16 bases lying between them. In nucleotides, the CDR3 is TGTGCCAGCAGCGCGGATTCCCGAAGTAGAAACACCATATATTTT. Translating it yields CASSADSRSRNTIYF.

Ten or more counts support this clonotype. The chain links TRBV4-3 to TRBJ1-1; D is possibly TRBD1 (5 bases). V shed 1 base and J shed 6 bases, with 9 bases lying between them. The CDR3 is made up of 13 amino acids. Germline-derived CDR1 and CDR2 are LGHNA and YSLEER. In DNA, the CDR3 is TGCGCCAGCAGCCAAGGTCGGGGGTCTGAAGCTTTCTTT. Amino acids: CASSQGRGSEAFF.

In this sample, this clonotype turned up many times. This chain connects TRBV2 to TRBJ1-5; tentatively, D is TRBD1 (6 bases). Trimming left V 4 bases short and J 6 bases short, with 16 bases between. The CDR3 runs 15 residues. The germline V gene has CDR1 SNHLY and CDR2 FYNNEI. The CDR3: CASSAQGIEGQPQHF. CDR3 nucleotides: TGTGCCAGCAGTGCCCAGGGGATCGAGGGTCAGCCCCAGCATTTT.